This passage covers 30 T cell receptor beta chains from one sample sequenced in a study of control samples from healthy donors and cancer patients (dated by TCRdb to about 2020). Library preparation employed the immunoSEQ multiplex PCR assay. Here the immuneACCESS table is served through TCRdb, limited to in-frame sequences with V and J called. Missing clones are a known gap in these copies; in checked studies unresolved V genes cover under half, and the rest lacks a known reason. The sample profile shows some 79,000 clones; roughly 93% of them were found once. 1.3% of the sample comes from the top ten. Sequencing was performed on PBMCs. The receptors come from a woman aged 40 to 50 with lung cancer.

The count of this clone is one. The CDR3 sequence is CASSQDRGSAGYGYTF. The CDR3 bases are TGTGCCAGCAGCCAAGATCGGGGGTCGGCGGGCTATGGCTACACCTTC. The gene calls are TRBV4-2 and TRBJ1-2; maybe TRBD1 (5 bases). This CDR3 region has 16 residues. From germline, CDR1 is LGHNA and CDR2 YNFKEQ. Between the trimmed V and J ends, which lost 0 bases and 4 bases, there was a span of 15 bases.

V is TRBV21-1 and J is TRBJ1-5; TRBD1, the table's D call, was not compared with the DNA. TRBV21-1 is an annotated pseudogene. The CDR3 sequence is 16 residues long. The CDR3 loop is CASSKAPRGGHQPQHF. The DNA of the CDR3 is TGTGCCAGCAGCAAAGCGCCCCGAGGGGGCCATCAGCCCCAGCATTTT.

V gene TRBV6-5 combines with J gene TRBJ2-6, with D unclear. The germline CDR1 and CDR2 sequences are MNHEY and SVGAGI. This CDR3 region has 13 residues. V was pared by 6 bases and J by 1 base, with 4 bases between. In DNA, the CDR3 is TGTGCCAGCAGCCAGTCTGGGGCCAACGTCCTGACTTTC. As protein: CASSQSGANVLTF.

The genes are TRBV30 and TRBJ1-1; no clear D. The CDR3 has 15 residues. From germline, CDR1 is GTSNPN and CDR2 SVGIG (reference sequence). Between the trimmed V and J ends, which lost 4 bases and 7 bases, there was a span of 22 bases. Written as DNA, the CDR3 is TGTGCCTGGATCCCCAAAAAAGGGCCGTGGAGTGAAGCTTTCTTT. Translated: CAWIPKKGPWSEAFF.

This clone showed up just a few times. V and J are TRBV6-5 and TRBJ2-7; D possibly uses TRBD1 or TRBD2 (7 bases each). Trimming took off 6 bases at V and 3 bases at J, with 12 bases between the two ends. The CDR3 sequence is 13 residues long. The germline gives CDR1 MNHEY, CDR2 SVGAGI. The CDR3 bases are TGTGCCAGCAGAGCGGGACAGTTCTACGAGCAGTACTTC. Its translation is CASRAGQFYEQYF.

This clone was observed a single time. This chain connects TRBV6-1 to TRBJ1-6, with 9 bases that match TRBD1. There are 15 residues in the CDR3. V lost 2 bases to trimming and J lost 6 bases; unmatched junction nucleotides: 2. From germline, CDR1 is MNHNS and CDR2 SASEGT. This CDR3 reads CASSETGGSNSPLHF. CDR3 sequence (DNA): TGTGCCAGCAGTGAAACAGGGGGCTCTAATTCACCCCTCCACTTT.

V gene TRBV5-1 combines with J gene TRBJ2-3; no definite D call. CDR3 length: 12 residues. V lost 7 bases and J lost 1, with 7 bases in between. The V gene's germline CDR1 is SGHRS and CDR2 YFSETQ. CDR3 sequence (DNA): TGCGCCAGCTTTGGAGGCACAGATACGCAGTATTTT. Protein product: CASFGGTDTQYF.

The CDR3 DNA reads as TGTGCCACCAGTGATTTTCAGGGGTACTACGAGCAGTACTTC. This encodes CATSDFQGYYEQYF. The chain carries TRBV24-1 and TRBJ2-7; tentatively, D is TRBD1 (6 bases). Between the trimmed V and J ends, which lost 1 base and 3 bases, there was a span of 9 bases. Per germline, CDR1 KGHDR and CDR2 SFDVKD. The CDR3 is 14 amino acids.

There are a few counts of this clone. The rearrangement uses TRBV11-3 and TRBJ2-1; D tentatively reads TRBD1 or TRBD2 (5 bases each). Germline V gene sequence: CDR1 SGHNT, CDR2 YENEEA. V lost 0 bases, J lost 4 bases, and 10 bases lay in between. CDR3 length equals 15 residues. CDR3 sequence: CASSLDGGKYNEQFF. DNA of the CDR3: TGTGCCAGCAGCTTAGATGGGGGAAAGTACAATGAGCAGTTCTTC.

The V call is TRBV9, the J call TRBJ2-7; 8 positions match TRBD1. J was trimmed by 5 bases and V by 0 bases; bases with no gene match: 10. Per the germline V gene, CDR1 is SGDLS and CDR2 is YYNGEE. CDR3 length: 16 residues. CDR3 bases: TGTGCCAGCAGCGTAGGCCCGGGACAGGCCCCCCACGAGCAGTACTTC. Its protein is CASSVGPGQAPHEQYF.

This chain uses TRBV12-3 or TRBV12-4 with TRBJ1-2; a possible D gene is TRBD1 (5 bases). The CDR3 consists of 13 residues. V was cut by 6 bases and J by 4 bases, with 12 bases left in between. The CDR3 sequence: CASRAGATYGYTF. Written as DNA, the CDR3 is TGTGCCAGCAGGGCCGGGGCTACCTATGGCTACACCTTC.

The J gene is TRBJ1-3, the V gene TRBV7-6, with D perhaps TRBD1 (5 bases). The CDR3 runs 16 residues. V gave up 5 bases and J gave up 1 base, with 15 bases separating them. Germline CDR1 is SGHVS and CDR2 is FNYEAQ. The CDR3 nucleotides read TGTGCCAGCAGCATGCTACCCCGGGGGTCTGGAAACACCATATATTTT. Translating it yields CASSMLPRGSGNTIYF. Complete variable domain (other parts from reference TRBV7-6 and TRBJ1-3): GAGVSQSPRYKVTKRGQDVALRCDPISGHVSLYWYRQALGQGPEFLTYFNYEAQQDKSGLPNDRFSAERPEGSISTLTIQRTEQRDSAMYRCASSMLPRGSGNTIYFGEGSWLTVV.

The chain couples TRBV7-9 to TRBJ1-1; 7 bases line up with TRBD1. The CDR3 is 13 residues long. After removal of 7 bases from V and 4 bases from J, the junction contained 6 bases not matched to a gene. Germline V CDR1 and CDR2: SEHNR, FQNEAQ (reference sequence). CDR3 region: CASNEQGPTEAFF. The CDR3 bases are TGTGCCAGCAACGAACAGGGGCCCACTGAAGCTTTCTTT.

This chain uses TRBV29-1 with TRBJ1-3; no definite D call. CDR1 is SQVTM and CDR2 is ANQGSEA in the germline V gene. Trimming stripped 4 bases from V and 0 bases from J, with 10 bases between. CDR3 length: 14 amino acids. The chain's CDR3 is CSVVSQLSGNTIYF. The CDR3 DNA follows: TGCAGCGTTGTATCGCAGCTCTCTGGAAACACCATATATTTT.

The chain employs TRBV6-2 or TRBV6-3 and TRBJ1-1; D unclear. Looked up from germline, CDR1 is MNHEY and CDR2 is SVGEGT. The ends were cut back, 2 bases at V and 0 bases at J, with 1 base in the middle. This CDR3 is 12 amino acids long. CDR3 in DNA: TGTGCCAGCAGTTACGTGAACACTGAAGCTTTCTTT. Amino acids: CASSYVNTEAFF.

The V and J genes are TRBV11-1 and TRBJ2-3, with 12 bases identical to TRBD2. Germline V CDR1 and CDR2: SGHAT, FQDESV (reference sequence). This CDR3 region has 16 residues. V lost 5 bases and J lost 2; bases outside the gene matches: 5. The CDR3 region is CASSKLAGGTTDTQYF. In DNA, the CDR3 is TGTGCCAGCAGCAAACTAGCGGGGGGAACCACAGATACGCAGTATTTT.

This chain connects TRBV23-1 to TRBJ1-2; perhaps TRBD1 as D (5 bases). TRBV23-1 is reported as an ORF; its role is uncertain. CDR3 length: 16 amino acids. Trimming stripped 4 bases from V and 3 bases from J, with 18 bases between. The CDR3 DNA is TGCGCCAGCAGTCCCAGCCGCGTGGGGGTTTACTATGGCTACACCTTC. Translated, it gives CASSPSRVGVYYGYTF.

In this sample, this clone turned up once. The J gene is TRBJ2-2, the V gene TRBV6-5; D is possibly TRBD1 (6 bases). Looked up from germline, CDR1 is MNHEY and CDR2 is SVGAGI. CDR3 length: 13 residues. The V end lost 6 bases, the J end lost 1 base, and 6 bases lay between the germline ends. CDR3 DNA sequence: TGTGCCAGCAGGACAGGGAACACCGGGGAGCTGTTTTTT. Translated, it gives CASRTGNTGELFF.

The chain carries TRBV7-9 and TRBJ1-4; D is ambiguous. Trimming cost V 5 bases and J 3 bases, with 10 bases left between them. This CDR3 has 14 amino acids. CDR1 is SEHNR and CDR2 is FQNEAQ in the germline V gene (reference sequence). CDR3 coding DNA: TGTGCCAGCAGCCTCAGATACGCTAATGAAAAACTGTTTTTT. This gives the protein CASSLRYANEKLFF.

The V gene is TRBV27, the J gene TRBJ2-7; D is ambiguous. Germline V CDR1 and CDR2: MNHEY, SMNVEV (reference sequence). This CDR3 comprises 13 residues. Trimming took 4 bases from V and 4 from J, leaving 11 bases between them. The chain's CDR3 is CASSSPLGYEQYF. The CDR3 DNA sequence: TGTGCCAGCAGTTCCCCCCTGGGGTACGAGCAGTACTTC.

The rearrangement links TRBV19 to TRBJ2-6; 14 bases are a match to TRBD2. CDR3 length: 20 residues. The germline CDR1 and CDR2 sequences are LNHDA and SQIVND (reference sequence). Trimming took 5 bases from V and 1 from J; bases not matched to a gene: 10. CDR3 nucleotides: TGTGCCAGTAGTTCTCGACTAGCGGGGGGGGTTCTTTCTGGGGCCAACGTCCTGACTTTC. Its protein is CASSSRLAGGVLSGANVLTF.

The CDR3 loop is CASSPSGGAYYEQFF. The DNA of the CDR3 is TGTGCCAGCAGCCCCAGCGGGGGGGCTTACTATGAGCAGTTCTTC. V and J are TRBV9 and TRBJ2-1; 10 nucleotides line up with TRBD2. Germline V CDR1 and CDR2: SGDLS, YYNGEE. The CDR3 loop spans 15 amino acids. The ends lost 4 bases at V and 8 bases at J; junction bases unmatched: 9.

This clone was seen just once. CDR3 in amino acids: CASSRDPDYEQYF. CDR3 DNA sequence: TGTGCCAGCAGTCGCGATCCGGACTACGAGCAGTACTTC. The genes are TRBV6-5 and TRBJ2-7; D gene ambiguous. The V gene lost 5 bases and the J gene lost 3 bases, with 11 bases spanning the gap. The CDR3 extends over 13 amino acids. CDR1 is MNHEY, CDR2 SVGAGI, per germline.

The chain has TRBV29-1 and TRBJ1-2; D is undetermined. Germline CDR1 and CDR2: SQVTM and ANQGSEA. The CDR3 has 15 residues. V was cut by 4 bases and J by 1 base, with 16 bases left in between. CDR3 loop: CSVGAPEIINYGYTF. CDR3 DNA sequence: TGCAGCGTTGGTGCCCCAGAGATAATTAACTATGGCTACACCTTC.

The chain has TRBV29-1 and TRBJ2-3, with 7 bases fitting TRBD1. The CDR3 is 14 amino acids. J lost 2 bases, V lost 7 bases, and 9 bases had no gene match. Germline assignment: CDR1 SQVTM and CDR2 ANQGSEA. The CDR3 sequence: CSDQTGLHTDTQYF. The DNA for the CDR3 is TGCAGCGACCAGACAGGGCTTCACACAGATACGCAGTATTTT.

In DNA, the CDR3 is TGTGCCAGTAGTACCAGGACTAGCGGGGCCTACGAGCAGTACTTC. Protein product: CASSTRTSGAYEQYF. The chain uses TRBV19 and TRBJ2-7; TRBD2 matches 12 bases. V was clipped by 4 bases and J by 2 bases; unmatched bases: 3. Germline CDR1 LNHDA, CDR2 SQIVND (reference sequence). This CDR3 is 15 amino acids long.

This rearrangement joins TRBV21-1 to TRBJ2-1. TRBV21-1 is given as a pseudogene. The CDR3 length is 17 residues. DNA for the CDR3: TGTGCCAGCAGCATCGGCCGGGCGCGACATCCCCCCAATGAGCAGTTCTTC. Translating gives CASSIGRARHPPNEQFF.

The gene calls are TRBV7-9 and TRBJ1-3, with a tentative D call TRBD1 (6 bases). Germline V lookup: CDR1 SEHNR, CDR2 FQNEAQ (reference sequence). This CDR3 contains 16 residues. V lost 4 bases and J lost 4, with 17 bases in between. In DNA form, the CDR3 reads TGTGCCAGCAGCTACTGGACAGACCAAAAAGGAAACACCATATATTTT. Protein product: CASSYWTDQKGNTIYF.

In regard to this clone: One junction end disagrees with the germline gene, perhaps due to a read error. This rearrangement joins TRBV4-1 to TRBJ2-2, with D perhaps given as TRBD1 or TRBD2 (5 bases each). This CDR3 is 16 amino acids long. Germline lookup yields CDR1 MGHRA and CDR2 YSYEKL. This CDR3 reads CARSRRDVFVTGELFF. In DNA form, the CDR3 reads TGCGCCCGCAGCCGCCGGGACGTCTTTGTCACCGGGGAGCTGTTTTTT.

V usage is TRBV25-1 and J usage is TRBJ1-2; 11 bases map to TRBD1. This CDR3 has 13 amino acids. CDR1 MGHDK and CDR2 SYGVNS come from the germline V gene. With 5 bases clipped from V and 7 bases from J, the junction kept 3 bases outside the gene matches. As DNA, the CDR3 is TGTGCCAGCAGTTGGACAGGGGGCTCTGGCTACACCTTC. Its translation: CASSWTGGSGYTF.